These 14 T cell receptor beta chains share one sample of origin, sequenced in a study of regulatory T cells in long-lasting Graves disease. Through Arm-PCR of CDR3 regions and iRepertoire HTBI primers, TCR beta libraries were built. Using its own MiXCR run on the multiplex PCR reads, TCRdb lists one record per CDR3 protein. This table has 510,000 or so distinct CDR3 sequences, around 12% appearing once. Stated time point: newly diagnosed GD, antithyroid drugs for less than 3 months. TCR sequences were obtained from RNA taken from PBMCs. The sample was also reused in another study, on T cells in Graves' hyperthyroidism and ophthalmopathy.

The material sequenced was peripheral blood mononuclear cells (PBMCs), taken at new diagnosis, from a patient treated with antithyroid drugs. These receptors all stem from a woman aged 25 to 39 with Graves disease.

This clonotype was picked up many times. The chain recombines TRBV7-2 with TRBJ2-4; TRBD1 matches at 7 bases. Germline V CDR1 and CDR2: SGHTA, FQGNSA. V shed 2 bases and J 7 bases; nucleotides not matched to a gene: 2. The length of the CDR3 is 13 residues. CDR3 region: CASSLKGANIQYF. CDR3 sequence (DNA): TGTGCCAGCAGCTTAAAGGGGGCGAACATTCAGTACTTC.

J is TRBJ1-1 and V is TRBV3-1; the D is unclear. Trimming took 2 bases from V and 6 from J, leaving 4 bases between them. The CDR3 has 11 amino acids. Germline V gene lookup returns CDR1 LGHDT and CDR2 YNNKEL (reference sequence). The CDR3 DNA is TGTGCCAGCAGCCAAAAAGCTGAAGCTTTCTTT. Protein product: CASSQKAEAFF.

This clonotype showed up just a few times. One end of the junction is discordant with germline, which a read error may explain. This chain connects TRBV18 to TRBJ2-2, with 9 bases fitting TRBD1. Germline lookup yields CDR1 KGHSH and CDR2 LQKENI. The CDR3 has 15 residues. Written as DNA, the CDR3 is TGTGCCAACTCACCCTCCGGGACAGGGACCGGGGAGCTGTTTTTT. Translation gives CANSPSGTGTGELFF.

This clonotype was recorded a few times. The chain links TRBV6-2 or TRBV6-3 to TRBJ2-3, with 9 bases lining up with TRBD1. The germline gives CDR1 MNHEY, CDR2 SVGEGT. V shed 3 bases, J shed 6 bases, and the junction held 13 bases outside the gene matches. The CDR3 consists of 17 residues. CDR3 loop: CASSYTSGTGIEDTQYF. For the CDR3, the DNA is TGTGCCAGCAGTTATACTTCCGGGACAGGGATCGAGGATACGCAGTATTTT.

For this clonotype: With only one base between it and a far larger clone, this is likely a read error. The chain recombines TRBV11-2 with TRBJ1-6; TRBD1 matches at 11 bases. CDR3 size: 16 residues. Per germline, CDR1 SGHAT and CDR2 FQNNGV. CDR3 residues: CASSPGQGAWNSSLHF. For the CDR3, the DNA is TGTGCCAGCAGCCCAGGACAGGGGGCATGGAATTCATCCCTCCACTTT.

The table lists this clonotype with many counts. The chain uses TRBV24-1 and TRBJ2-5; TRBD2 matches at 10 bases. CDR3 length: 15 residues. V gave up 4 bases and J gave up 3 bases; unmatched junction bases: 4. Germline V gene sequence: CDR1 KGHDR, CDR2 SFDVKD. The CDR3 DNA sequence: TGTGCCACCAGTGAGCCTACTAGCGGGGAAGAGACCCAGTACTTC. Residues: CATSEPTSGEETQYF.

The chain carries TRBV20-1 and TRBJ1-1; D uncertain. The germline CDR1 and CDR2 sequences are DFQATT and SNEGSKA (reference sequence). CDR3 length equals 12 residues. V was pared by 3 bases and J by 7 bases, with 12 bases between. The CDR3 nucleotides are TGCAGTGCTAGTCTACAGAGCCGTGAAGCTTTCTTT. The encoded protein is CSASLQSREAFF.

The rearrangement uses TRBV29-1 and TRBJ2-1, with TRBD2 matching 15 bases. The CDR3 sequence is 15 residues long. Germline CDR1 reads SQVTM; CDR2 reads ANQGSEA. V trimming: 4 bases; J trimming: 6 bases; junction bases outside the gene matches: 4. CDR3 DNA: TGCAGCGTTGGAGGGACTAGCGGGAGGCCCAATGAGCAGTTCTTC. It yields the protein CSVGGTSGRPNEQFF.

In this sample, this clonotype turned up many times. V usage is TRBV5-1 and J usage is TRBJ1-2, with D possibly being TRBD1 (6 bases). The CDR3 runs to 14 residues. Per the germline V gene, CDR1 is SGHRS and CDR2 is YFSETQ. V was pared by 1 base and J by 3 bases, with 10 bases between. The CDR3 DNA is TGCGCCAGCAGCTTGACAGGGAGGGACTATGGCTACACCTTC. It codes for CASSLTGRDYGYTF. Full variable domain (missing parts from reference TRBV5-1 and TRBJ1-2): KAGVTQTPRYLIKTRGQQVTLSCSPISGHRSVSWYQQTPGQGLQFLFEYFSETQRNKGNFPGRFSGRQFSNSRSEMNVSTLELGDSALYLCASSLTGRDYGYTFGSGTRLTVV.

This clonotype was found many times. J is TRBJ2-7 and V is TRBV20-1; D gene unclear. V dropped 2 bases and J dropped 0 bases, with 8 bases sitting between them. CDR1 and CDR2 from the germline V gene are DFQATT and SNEGSKA (reference sequence). This CDR3 spans 13 amino acids. The CDR3 nucleotides read TGCAGTGCTAGAAGATTAAGCTCCTACGAGCAGTACTTC. Translation: CSARRLSSYEQYF.

Ten or more counts support this clonotype. The chain employs TRBV6-1 and TRBJ2-1; weak D call: TRBD2 (5 bases). This CDR3 comprises 15 residues. V was pared by 5 bases and J by 9 bases, with 20 bases between. CDR1 and CDR2 from the germline V gene are MNHNS and SASEGT. The chain's CDR3 is CASSPSSTGRGEQFF. In DNA form, the CDR3 reads TGTGCCAGCAGTCCTTCTAGTACCGGCCGGGGTGAGCAGTTCTTC.

This clonotype was counted at least ten times. The rearrangement links TRBV5-1 to TRBJ2-7, with 9 nucleotides matching TRBD1. The CDR3 covers 16 residues. Germline V lookup: CDR1 SGHRS, CDR2 YFSETQ. J gave up 2 bases and V 4 bases, and 10 bases lay outside the gene matches. The CDR3 spells CASSRIPTGGTYEQYF. Written as DNA, the CDR3 is TGCGCCAGCAGCAGAATCCCGACAGGGGGGACCTACGAGCAGTACTTC.

This clonotype appeared many times. The V gene is TRBV9, the J gene TRBJ1-1, with D tentatively TRBD1 (5 bases). The CDR3 spans 13 residues. Trimming left V 7 bases short and J 4 bases short, with 14 bases between. CDR1 is SGDLS and CDR2 is YYNGEE in the germline V gene. CDR3 DNA: TGTGCCAGCGGGTCGCCGGGGGGCACTGAAGCTTTCTTT. Residues: CASGSPGGTEAFF.

This clonotype was seen more than once but under ten times. The genes are TRBV15 and TRBJ2-2, with 9 bases lining up with TRBD1. The CDR3 runs to 16 residues. CDR1 LNHNV and CDR2 YYDKDF come from the germline V gene (reference sequence). After removal of 1 base from V and 6 bases from J, the junction contained 6 bases not matched to a gene. This CDR3 is CATSRGTGGRPGELFF. The CDR3 DNA follows: TGTGCCACCAGCAGAGGAACAGGGGGCCGCCCCGGGGAGCTGTTTTTT.